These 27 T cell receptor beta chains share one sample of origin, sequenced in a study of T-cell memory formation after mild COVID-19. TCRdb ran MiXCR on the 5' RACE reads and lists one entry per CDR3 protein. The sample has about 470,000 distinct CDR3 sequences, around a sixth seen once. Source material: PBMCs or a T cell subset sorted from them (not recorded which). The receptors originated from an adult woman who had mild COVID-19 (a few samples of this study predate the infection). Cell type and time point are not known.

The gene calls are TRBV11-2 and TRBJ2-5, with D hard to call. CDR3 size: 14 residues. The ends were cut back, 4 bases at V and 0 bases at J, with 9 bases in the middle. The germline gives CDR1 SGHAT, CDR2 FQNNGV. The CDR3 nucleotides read TGTGCCAGCAGCTCCTCGAGGAACCAAGAGACCCAGTACTTC. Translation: CASSSSRNQETQYF.

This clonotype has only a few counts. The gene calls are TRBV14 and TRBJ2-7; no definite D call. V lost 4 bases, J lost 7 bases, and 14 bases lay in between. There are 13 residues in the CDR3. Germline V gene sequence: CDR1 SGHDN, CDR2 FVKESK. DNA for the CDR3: TGTGCCAGCAGCCCCCTGCGCGTAGGAGAGCAGTACTTC. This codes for CASSPLRVGEQYF.

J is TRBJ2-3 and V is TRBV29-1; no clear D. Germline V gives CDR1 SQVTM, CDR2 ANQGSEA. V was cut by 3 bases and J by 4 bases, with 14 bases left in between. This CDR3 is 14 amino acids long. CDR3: CSVEVWATSDTQYF. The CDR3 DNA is TGCAGCGTTGAGGTCTGGGCAACGTCAGATACGCAGTATTTT.

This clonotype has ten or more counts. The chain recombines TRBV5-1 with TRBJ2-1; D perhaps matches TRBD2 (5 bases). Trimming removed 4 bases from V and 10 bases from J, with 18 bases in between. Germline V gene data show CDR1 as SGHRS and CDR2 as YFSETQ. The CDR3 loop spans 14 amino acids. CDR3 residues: CASSADLAHGEQFF. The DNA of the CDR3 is TGCGCCAGCAGCGCGGACTTAGCCCATGGGGAGCAGTTCTTC.

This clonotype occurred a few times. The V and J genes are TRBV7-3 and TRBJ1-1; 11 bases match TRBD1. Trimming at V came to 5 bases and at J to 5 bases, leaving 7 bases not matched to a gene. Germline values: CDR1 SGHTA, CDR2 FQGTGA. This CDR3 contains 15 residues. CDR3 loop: CASSPTGTGGTEAFF. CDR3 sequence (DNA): TGTGCCAGCAGCCCGACCGGGACAGGGGGGACTGAAGCTTTCTTT.

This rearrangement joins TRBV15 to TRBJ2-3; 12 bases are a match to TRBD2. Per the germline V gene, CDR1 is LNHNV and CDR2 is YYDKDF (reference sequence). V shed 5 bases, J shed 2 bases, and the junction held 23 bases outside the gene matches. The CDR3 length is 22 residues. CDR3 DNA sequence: TGTGCCACCAGCGGGGGCGTACCCCGGCTAGCGGGAGGGTCCCTCACCACAGATACGCAGTATTTT. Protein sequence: CATSGGVPRLAGGSLTTDTQYF.

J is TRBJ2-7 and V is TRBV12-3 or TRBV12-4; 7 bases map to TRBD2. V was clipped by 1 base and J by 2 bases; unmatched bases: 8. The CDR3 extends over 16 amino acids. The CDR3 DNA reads TGTGCCAGCAGTTTAGGAGGGAGGGGCGGAACCTACGAGCAGTACTTC. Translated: CASSLGGRGGTYEQYF.

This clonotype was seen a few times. CDR3 protein: CASSPTPPGGSGTDTQYF. In nucleotides, the CDR3 is TGCGCCAGCAGCCCAACCCCTCCGGGGGGCTCGGGCACAGATACGCAGTATTTT. The V and J genes are TRBV5-1 and TRBJ2-3; D may be TRBD2 (7 bases). The CDR3 contains 18 residues. Deletions cut 4 bases from V and 1 base from J, with 22 bases between. Germline CDR1 is SGHRS and CDR2 is YFSETQ.

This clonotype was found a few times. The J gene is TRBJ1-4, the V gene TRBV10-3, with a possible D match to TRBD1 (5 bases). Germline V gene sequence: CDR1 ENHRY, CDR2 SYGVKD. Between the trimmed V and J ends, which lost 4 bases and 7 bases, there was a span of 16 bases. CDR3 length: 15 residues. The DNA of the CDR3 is TGTGCCATCAGTGGGGGGACGGGATGGCCTGAAAAACTGTTTTTT. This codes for CAISGGTGWPEKLFF.

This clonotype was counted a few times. CDR3 bases: TGTGCCAGCAGCTTGGGAGGGAAGGACTACGAGCAGTACTTC. It translates to CASSLGGKDYEQYF. The J gene is TRBJ2-7, the V gene TRBV5-6; weak D call: TRBD2 (5 bases). The CDR3 covers 14 residues. Germline CDR1 is SGHDT and CDR2 is YYEEEE. V was trimmed by 0 bases and J by 3 bases, leaving 10 bases between them.

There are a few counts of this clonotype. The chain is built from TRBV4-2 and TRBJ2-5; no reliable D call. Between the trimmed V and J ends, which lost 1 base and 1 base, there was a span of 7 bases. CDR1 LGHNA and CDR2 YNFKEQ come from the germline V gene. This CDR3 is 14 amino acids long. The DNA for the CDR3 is TGTGCCAGCAGCCAAGGCGCGGCCCAAGAGACCCAGTACTTC. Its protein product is CASSQGAAQETQYF.

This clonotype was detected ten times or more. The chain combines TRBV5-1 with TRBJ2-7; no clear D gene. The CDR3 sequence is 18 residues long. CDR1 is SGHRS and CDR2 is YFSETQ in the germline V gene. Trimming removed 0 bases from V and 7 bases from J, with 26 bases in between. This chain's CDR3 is CASSLGSVLGTAPEEQYF. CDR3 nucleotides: TGCGCCAGCAGCTTGGGGTCGGTATTGGGCACGGCCCCGGAGGAGCAGTACTTC.

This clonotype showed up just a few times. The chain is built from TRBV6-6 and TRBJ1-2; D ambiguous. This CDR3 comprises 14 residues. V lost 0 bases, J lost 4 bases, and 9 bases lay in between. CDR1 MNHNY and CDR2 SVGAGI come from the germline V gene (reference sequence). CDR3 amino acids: CASSYSPGTYGYTF. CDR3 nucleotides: TGTGCCAGCAGTTACTCCCCGGGAACCTATGGCTACACCTTC.

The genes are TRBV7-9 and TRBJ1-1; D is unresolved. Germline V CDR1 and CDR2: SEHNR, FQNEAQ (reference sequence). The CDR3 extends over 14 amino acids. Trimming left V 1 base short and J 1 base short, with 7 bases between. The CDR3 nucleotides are TGTGCCAGCAGCTTAGACACAGCGAACACTGAAGCTTTCTTT. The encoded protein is CASSLDTANTEAFF.

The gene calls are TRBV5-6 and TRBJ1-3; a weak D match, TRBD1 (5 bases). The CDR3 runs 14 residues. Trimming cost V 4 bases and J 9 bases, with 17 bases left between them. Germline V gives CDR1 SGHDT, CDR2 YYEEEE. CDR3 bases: TGTGCCAGCAGCCAGGACATCCTTTTAAGCACCATATATTTT. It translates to CASSQDILLSTIYF.

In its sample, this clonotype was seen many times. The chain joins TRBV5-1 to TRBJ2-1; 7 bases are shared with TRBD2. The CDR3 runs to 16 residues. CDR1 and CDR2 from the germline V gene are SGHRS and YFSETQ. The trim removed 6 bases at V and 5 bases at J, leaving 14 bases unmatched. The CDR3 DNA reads TGCGCCAGCACCCCGACGACCGGGACTACCAACAATGAGCAGTTCTTC. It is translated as CASTPTTGTTNNEQFF.

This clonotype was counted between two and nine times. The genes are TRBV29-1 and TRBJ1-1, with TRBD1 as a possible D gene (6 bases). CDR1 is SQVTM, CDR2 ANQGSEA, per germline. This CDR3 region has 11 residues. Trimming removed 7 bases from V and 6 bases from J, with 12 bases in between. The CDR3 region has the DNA TGCAGCGCCCAAGGGGGACCTGAAGCTTTCTTT. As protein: CSAQGGPEAFF.

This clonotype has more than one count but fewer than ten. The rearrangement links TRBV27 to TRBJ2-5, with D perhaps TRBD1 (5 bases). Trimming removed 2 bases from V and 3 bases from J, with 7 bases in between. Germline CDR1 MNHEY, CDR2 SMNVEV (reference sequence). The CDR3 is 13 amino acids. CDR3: CASSLQGKETQYF. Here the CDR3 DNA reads TGTGCCAGCAGTTTACAGGGAAAAGAGACCCAGTACTTC.

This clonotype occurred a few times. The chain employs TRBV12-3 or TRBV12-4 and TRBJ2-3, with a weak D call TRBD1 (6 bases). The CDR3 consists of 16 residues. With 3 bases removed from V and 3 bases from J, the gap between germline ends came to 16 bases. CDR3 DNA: TGTGCCAGCAGTTTCCCAGGGGCCCGATCGACAGATACGCAGTATTTT. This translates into CASSFPGARSTDTQYF.

CDR3 nucleotides: TGCGCCAGCAGCTTGGAGGTAGAAGATTCACCCCTCCACTTT. Translation gives CASSLEVEDSPLHF. V usage is TRBV5-1 and J usage is TRBJ1-6; D is unresolved. In germline, CDR1 is SGHRS, CDR2 YFSETQ. V was trimmed by 0 bases and J by 8 bases, leaving 9 bases between them. This CDR3 spans 14 amino acids. Supplemented by reference TRBV5-1 and TRBJ1-6, the full variable domain reads KAGVTQTPRYLIKTRGQQVTLSCSPISGHRSVSWYQQTPGQGLQFLFEYFSETQRNKGNFPGRFSGRQFSNSRSEMNVSTLELGDSALYLCASSLEVEDSPLHFGNGTRLTVT.

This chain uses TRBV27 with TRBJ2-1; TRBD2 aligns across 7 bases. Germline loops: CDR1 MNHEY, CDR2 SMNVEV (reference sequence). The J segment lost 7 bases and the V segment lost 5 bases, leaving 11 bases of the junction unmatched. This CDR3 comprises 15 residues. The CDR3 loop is CASSQWEGSGNEQFF. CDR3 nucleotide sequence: TGTGCCAGCAGTCAATGGGAGGGATCGGGGAATGAGCAGTTCTTC.

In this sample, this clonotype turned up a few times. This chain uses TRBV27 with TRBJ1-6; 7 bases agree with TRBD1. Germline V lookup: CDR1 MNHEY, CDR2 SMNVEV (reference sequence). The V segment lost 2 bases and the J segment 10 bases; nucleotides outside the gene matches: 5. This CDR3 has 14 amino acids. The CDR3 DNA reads TGTGCCAGCAGTTTACAGGGGGGAAGGTCACCCCTCCACTTT. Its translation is CASSLQGGRSPLHF.

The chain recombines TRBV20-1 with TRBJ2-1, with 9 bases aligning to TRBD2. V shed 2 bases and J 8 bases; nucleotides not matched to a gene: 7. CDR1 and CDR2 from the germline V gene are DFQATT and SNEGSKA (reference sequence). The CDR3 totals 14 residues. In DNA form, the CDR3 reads TGCAGTGCTAGAATACCTAGCGGGGCCGATGAGCAGTTCTTC. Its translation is CSARIPSGADEQFF.

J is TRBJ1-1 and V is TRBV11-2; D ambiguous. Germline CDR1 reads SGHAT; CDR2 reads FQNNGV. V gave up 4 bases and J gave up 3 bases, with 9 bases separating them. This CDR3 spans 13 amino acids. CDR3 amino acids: CASSSLQHTEAFF. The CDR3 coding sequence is TGTGCCAGCAGCTCCTTACAGCACACTGAAGCTTTCTTT.

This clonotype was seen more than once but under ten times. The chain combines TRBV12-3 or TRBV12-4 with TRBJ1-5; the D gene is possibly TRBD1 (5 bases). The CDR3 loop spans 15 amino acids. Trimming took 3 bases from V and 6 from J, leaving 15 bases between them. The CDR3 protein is CASSFGSRGGQPQHF. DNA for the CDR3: TGTGCCAGCAGTTTTGGCAGCCGGGGGGGTCAGCCCCAGCATTTT.

The CDR3 reads CASSQGLAGVSYNEQFF. The DNA for the CDR3 is TGTGCCAGCAGCCAAGGTTTAGCGGGAGTGTCATACAATGAGCAGTTCTTC. This rearrangement joins TRBV3-1 to TRBJ2-1; 9 nucleotides line up with TRBD2. The germline CDR1 and CDR2 sequences are LGHDT and YNNKEL (reference sequence). Trimming cost V 1 base and J 4 bases; bases outside gene matches: 8. This CDR3 is 17 amino acids long.

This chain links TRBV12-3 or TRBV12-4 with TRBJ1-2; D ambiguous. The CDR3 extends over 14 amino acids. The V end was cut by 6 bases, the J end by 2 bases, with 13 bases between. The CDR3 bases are TGTGCCAGCAGGATCTCAGAGGGCAACTATGGCTACACCTTC. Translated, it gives CASRISEGNYGYTF.